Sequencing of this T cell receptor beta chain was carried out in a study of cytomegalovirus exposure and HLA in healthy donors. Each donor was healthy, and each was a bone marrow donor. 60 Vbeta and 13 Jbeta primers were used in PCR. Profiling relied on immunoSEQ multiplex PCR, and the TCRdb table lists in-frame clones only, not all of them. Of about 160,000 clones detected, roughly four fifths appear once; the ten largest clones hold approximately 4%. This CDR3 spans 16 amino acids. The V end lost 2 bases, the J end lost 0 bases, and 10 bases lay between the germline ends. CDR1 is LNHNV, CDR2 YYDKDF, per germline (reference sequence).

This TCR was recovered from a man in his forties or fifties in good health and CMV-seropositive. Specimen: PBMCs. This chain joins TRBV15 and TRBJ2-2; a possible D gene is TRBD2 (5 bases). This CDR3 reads CATSRPGYSNTGELFF. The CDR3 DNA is TGTGCCACCAGCAGACCGGGATATTCGAACACCGGGGAGCTGTTTTTT.